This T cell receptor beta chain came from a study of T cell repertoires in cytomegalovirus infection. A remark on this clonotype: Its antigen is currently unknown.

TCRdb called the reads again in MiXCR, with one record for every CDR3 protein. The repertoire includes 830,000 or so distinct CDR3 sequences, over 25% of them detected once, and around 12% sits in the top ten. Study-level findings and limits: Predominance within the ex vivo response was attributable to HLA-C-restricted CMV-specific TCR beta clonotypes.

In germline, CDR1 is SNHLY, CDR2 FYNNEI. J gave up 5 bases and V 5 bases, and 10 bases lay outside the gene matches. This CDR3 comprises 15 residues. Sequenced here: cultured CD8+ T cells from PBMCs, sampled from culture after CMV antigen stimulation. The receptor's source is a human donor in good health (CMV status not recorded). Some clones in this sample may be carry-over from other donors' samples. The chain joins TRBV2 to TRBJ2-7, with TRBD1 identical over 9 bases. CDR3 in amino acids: CASSRKGQGPHEQYF. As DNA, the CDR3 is TGTGCCAGCAGTCGGAAGGGACAGGGACCCCACGAGCAGTACTTC. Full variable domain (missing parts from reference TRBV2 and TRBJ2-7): EPEVTQTPSHQVTQMGQEVILRCVPISNHLYFYWYRQILGQKVEFLVSFYNNEISEKSEIFDDQFSVERPDGSNFTLKIRSTKLEDSAMYFCASSRKGQGPHEQYFGPGTRLTVT.